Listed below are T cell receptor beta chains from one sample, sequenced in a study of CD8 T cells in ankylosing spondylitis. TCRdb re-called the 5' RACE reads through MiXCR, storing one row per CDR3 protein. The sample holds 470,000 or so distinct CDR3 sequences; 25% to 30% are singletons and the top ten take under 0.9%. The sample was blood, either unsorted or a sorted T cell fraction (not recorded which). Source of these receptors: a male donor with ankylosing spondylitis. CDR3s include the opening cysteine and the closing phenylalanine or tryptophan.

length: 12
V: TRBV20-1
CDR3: CSARTTDQPQHF

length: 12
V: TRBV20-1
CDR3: CSARADSDIQYF

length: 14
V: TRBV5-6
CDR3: CASSFLETNTEAFF

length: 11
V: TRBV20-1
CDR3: CSARAGQPQHF

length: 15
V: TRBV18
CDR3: CASSEAGVSYNEQFF

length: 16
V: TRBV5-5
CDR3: CASSLGTSGRAVEQFF

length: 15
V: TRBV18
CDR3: CASSLGQETNEKLFF

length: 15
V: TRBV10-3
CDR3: CAISENWGLNYGYTF

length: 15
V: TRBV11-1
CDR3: CASSPVGGLNYGYTF

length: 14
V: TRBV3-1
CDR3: CASSQVDRENEQFF

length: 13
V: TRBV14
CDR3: CASSQQSNQPQHF

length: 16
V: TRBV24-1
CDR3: CATSDQTSGTYNEQFF

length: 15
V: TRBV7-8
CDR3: CASSFGLLPYNEQFF

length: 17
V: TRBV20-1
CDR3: CSARTTLPGDYGNTIYF

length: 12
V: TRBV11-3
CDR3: CASSLDTAEAFF

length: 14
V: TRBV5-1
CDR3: CASSLVPGRETQYF

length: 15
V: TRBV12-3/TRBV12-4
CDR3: CASSLRRGGTGELFF

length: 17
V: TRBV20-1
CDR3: CSARDRADFTTNSPLHF

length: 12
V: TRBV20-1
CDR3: CSAKKGWDEQFF

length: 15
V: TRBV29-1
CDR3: CSVGGTSGKHTEQFF

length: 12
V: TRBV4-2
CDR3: CASSQERGAIYF

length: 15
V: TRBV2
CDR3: CASNPSSGHNNEQFF